Presented here are 19 T cell receptor beta chains from one specimen sequenced in a study of blood T cell repertoires in COVID-19 (dated by TCRdb to 2019 to 2021). The library was generated by the immunoSEQ multiplex PCR assay. Entries here come from immuneACCESS through TCRdb and include only in-frame sequences with V and J called. Some clones fail to appear in such tables; in the studies checked, an unresolved V gene covers under half of the shortfall, and the cause of the remainder is unknown. The sample table records over 250,000 clones; over 70% of these occur just once. Jointly, the top ten make up roughly 10% of the sample. Input material: peripheral blood. The source is a woman in her 70s with COVID-19, enrolled during active disease.

The V and J genes are TRBV20-1 and TRBJ2-1, with 11 bases matching TRBD2. Germline V gives CDR1 DFQATT, CDR2 SNEGSKA (reference sequence). The CDR3 has 16 amino acids. After removal of 3 bases from V and 3 bases from J, the junction contained 7 bases not matched to a gene. CDR3 amino acids: CSASRLAGSIYNEQFF. The CDR3 DNA reads as TGCAGTGCTAGTCGACTAGCGGGATCCATCTACAATGAGCAGTTCTTC.

This chain links TRBV13 with TRBJ1-2, with 8 bases aligning to TRBD1. V dropped 0 bases and J dropped 8; count of bases not matched to a gene: 8. The CDR3 has 15 amino acids. The germline V gene encodes CDR1 PRHDT and CDR2 FYEKMQ (reference sequence). CDR3 sequence: CASSLGSQGAGGYTF. The CDR3 DNA follows: TGTGCCAGCAGCTTAGGGTCCCAGGGGGCGGGAGGCTACACCTTC.

This sequence joins TRBV19 and TRBJ2-7, with TRBD1 identical over 7 bases. This CDR3 has 16 amino acids. Trimming removed 4 bases from V and 5 bases from J; junction bases left unmatched: 14. CDR1 is LNHDA, CDR2 SQIVND, per germline (reference sequence). CDR3 sequence: CASSRPTGDVAHEQYF. CDR3 nucleotides: TGTGCCAGTAGTAGACCTACAGGGGACGTAGCACACGAGCAGTACTTC.

The chain uses TRBV2 and TRBJ1-2; TRBD1 aligns across 9 bases. The V gene end was trimmed by 4 bases and the J gene end by 4 bases; junction bases not matched to a gene: 7. The CDR3 length is 15 residues. The V gene's germline CDR1 is SNHLY and CDR2 FYNNEI. The CDR3 DNA follows: TGTGCCAGCAGTGCGACCGGGACAGGGAGCTATGGCTACACCTTC. This encodes CASSATGTGSYGYTF.

The CDR3 is CASKTGGTDTQYF. The CDR3 DNA reads TGTGCCAGTAAGACAGGGGGAACAGATACGCAGTATTTT. V usage is TRBV19 and J usage is TRBJ2-3; TRBD1 matches 9 bases. Losses at the gene ends were 7 bases for V and 3 bases for J; bases not matched to a gene: 2. This CDR3 region has 13 residues. CDR1 and CDR2 from the germline V gene are LNHDA and SQIVND (reference sequence). The variable domain in full, with the rest retrieved from reference TRBV19 and TRBJ2-3, is DGGITQSPKYLFRKEGQNVTLSCEQNLNHDAMYWYRQDPGQGLRLIYYSQIVNDFQKGDIAEGYSVSREKKESFPLTVTSAQKNPTAFYLCASKTGGTDTQYFGPGTRLTVL.

The chain couples TRBV4-1 to TRBJ1-6; no clear D. The ends were cut back, 1 base at V and 7 bases at J, with 5 bases in the middle. Per germline, CDR1 MGHRA and CDR2 YSYEKL. The CDR3 is 13 amino acids. CDR3 in amino acids: CASSQALNSPLHF. The CDR3 DNA sequence: TGCGCCAGCAGCCAAGCCCTGAATTCACCCCTCCACTTT.

This chain links TRBV27 with TRBJ2-2; D not certain. Germline V lookup: CDR1 MNHEY, CDR2 SMNVEV (reference sequence). V lost 1 base, J lost 4 bases, and 7 bases lay in between. The CDR3 consists of 14 residues. This CDR3 is CASSLLLVTGELFF. CDR3 sequence (DNA): TGTGCCAGCAGTTTATTACTTGTCACCGGGGAGCTGTTTTTT.

This clone was seen only a few times. The genes are TRBV4-3 and TRBJ1-2, with 9 nucleotides matching TRBD1. Per germline, CDR1 LGHNA and CDR2 YSLEER. V lost 0 bases and J lost 4; bases outside the gene matches: 0. The CDR3 runs 14 residues. CDR3 sequence: CASSQEDRGYGYTF. Here the CDR3 DNA reads TGCGCCAGCAGCCAAGAGGACAGGGGCTATGGCTACACCTTC.

The CDR3 DNA reads as TGTGCCAGCAGTTTACCCGGTGACTATGGCTACACCTTC. It translates to CASSLPGDYGYTF. The chain combines TRBV28 with TRBJ1-2; D remains ambiguous. Between the trimmed V and J ends, which lost 2 bases and 3 bases, there was a span of 7 bases. CDR1 is MDHEN and CDR2 is SYDVKM in the germline V gene. The CDR3 has 13 residues.

This rearrangement joins TRBV5-1 to TRBJ1-1; D is undetermined. Trimming shortened V by 0 bases and J by 5 bases, and 8 bases separated the two germline ends. The CDR3 is 13 residues long. Germline loops: CDR1 SGHRS, CDR2 YFSETQ. Written as DNA, the CDR3 is TGCGCCAGCAGCTTGGACGGGTGGACTGAAGCTTTCTTT. Its translation is CASSLDGWTEAFF.

The chain recombines TRBV5-4 with TRBJ2-1, with TRBD2 matching over 10 bases. The V gene end was trimmed by 4 bases and the J gene end by 8 bases; junction bases not matched to a gene: 9. The germline CDR1 and CDR2 sequences are SGHNT and YYREEE (reference sequence). The CDR3 consists of 15 residues. This CDR3 is CASSRGLAVTDEQFF. For the CDR3, the DNA is TGTGCCAGCAGCCGCGGACTAGCGGTAACGGATGAGCAGTTCTTC.

CDR3 residues: CASSQKVLGGQEKLFF. The CDR3 DNA sequence: TGTGCCAGCAGCCAAAAGGTATTGGGGGGGCAGGAAAAACTGTTTTTT. This chain joins TRBV4-2 and TRBJ1-4, with D possibly TRBD1 on 6 matching bases. The CDR3 spans 16 residues. In germline, CDR1 is LGHNA, CDR2 YNFKEQ. V was pared by 2 bases and J by 8 bases, with 18 bases between.

The rearrangement links TRBV12-3 or TRBV12-4 to TRBJ1-2; D is uncertain. V lost 2 bases to trimming and J lost 7 bases, with 8 bases between them. The CDR3 is 12 residues long. The CDR3 sequence: CASSLQEGGYTF. For the CDR3, the DNA is TGTGCCAGCAGTTTACAGGAGGGTGGCTACACCTTC.

The rearrangement joins TRBV7-9 to TRBJ1-4, with unresolved D. The length of the CDR3 is 14 residues. The V end lost 5 bases, the J end lost 5 bases, and 12 bases lay between the germline ends. Germline CDR1 reads SEHNR; CDR2 reads FQNEAQ (reference sequence). The chain's CDR3 is CASSPAGRNEKLFF. CDR3 coding DNA: TGTGCCAGCAGCCCCGCCGGGAGGAATGAAAAACTGTTTTTT.

This chain links TRBV2 with TRBJ2-7; 7 bases map to TRBD1. The CDR3 covers 13 residues. After removal of 1 base from V and 4 bases from J, the junction contained 1 base not matched to a gene. Germline CDR1 is SNHLY and CDR2 is FYNNEI. The CDR3: CASSEEGAYEQYF. As DNA, the CDR3 is TGTGCCAGCAGTGAAGAGGGGGCGTACGAGCAGTACTTC.

This chain links TRBV5-4 with TRBJ2-1; D gene uncertain. Germline lookup yields CDR1 SGHNT and CDR2 YYREEE (reference sequence). V lost 7 bases and J lost 0, with 11 bases in between. The CDR3 spans 14 residues. DNA for the CDR3: TGTGCCAGCCAAATCCTGAGCTCCTACAATGAGCAGTTCTTC. Its translation: CASQILSSYNEQFF.

The chain has TRBV5-1 and TRBJ2-1, with TRBD2 matching over 7 bases. The CDR3 spans 15 residues. Germline trimming cut 4 bases from V and 0 bases from J; bases unmatched to any gene: 4. The germline CDR1 and CDR2 sequences are SGHRS and YFSETQ. This chain's CDR3 is CASSRGSYSYNEQFF. CDR3 nucleotide sequence: TGCGCCAGCAGCCGCGGGAGTTACTCCTACAATGAGCAGTTCTTC.

This chain uses TRBV4-1 with TRBJ2-2; D is unclear. The CDR3 covers 13 residues. The germline CDR1 and CDR2 sequences are MGHRA and YSYEKL. V lost 3 bases and J lost 2, with 4 bases in between. In DNA form, the CDR3 reads TGCGCCAGCAGCCATACTAACACCGGGGAGCTGTTTTTT. Protein product: CASSHTNTGELFF.

The chain links TRBV11-3 to TRBJ2-7; no clear D. The germline CDR1 and CDR2 sequences are SGHNT and YENEEA. Trimming shortened V by 0 bases and J by 5 bases, and 5 bases separated the two germline ends. This CDR3 has 12 amino acids. CDR3 loop: CASSLDTDEQYF. CDR3 DNA sequence: TGTGCCAGCAGCTTAGATACGGACGAGCAGTACTTC.